This TCR beta chain was sequenced during a study of tumor-infiltrating lymphocytes in primary liver carcinoma. On the study more broadly: Every patient in the cohort had a primary liver carcinoma. That carcinoma was treated by surgical resection.

TCR beta cDNA was reverse-transcribed from 400 to 500 ng of total RNA. The reaction used a constant-region primer and ProtoScript II reverse transcriptase. Three nested multiplex PCR rounds of slightly modified ARM-PCR generated TCR beta libraries. The study ran its first two PCR rounds for nine to eleven cycles each, using TRBV1-TRBV30 forward primers and a C-beta reverse primer. TCRdb re-called the multiplex PCR reads with MiXCR, one entry per CDR3 protein. Of a few hundred thousand distinct CDR3 sequences listed, around three fifths are singletons. Study outcomes and limitations: Tumors and blood were compared for top-250-clone fraction, and tumors had the significantly higher value (p = 0.039). Researchers found tumor-adjacent and tumor-blood pairs overlapped less than tumor region pairs.

In the case of this clonotype: Its cognate antigen is unknown.

Unsorted whole blood supplied the RNA, and germline DNA was extracted too. Germline CDR1 MGHRA, CDR2 YSYEKL. The CDR3 is made up of 13 amino acids. V was trimmed by 6 bases and J by 4 bases, leaving 13 bases between them. Sequenced input: peripheral blood. The origin of this receptor is a woman in her thirties with primary liver carcinoma and hepatitis B virus infection. The chain recombines TRBV4-1 with TRBJ2-7, with a tentative D call TRBD2 (6 bases). CDR3 in amino acids: CASRAEGRYEQYF. The CDR3 DNA sequence: TGCGCCAGCAGAGCGGAGGGGAGGTACGAGCAGTACTTC.